Sequencing of this T cell receptor beta chain was carried out in a study of blood T cells in healthy people across ages. For the second PCR, which ran for roughly 6 to 12 cycles, a sample-barcoded 5' primer and a J-beta primer mix were used. TCRdb called the 5' RACE reads again in MiXCR, with one record for every CDR3 protein. Of 850,000 or so distinct CDR3 sequences listed, 29% are singletons. Trimming at V came to 5 bases and at J to 3 bases, leaving 1 base not matched to a gene. This CDR3 comprises 13 residues. CDR1 and CDR2 (germline): ENHRY, SYGVKD. The clonotype originates from a woman aged 80 or older in good health. Sequenced material: blood. J is TRBJ1-1 and V is TRBV10-3, with 9 nucleotides matching TRBD1. Here the CDR3 DNA reads TGTGCCATCAGTTGGGACAGGGACACTGAAGCTTTCTTT. It specifies CAISWDRDTEAFF.